The clone carrying this T cell receptor beta chain was seen more than once but under ten times. The data stem from a study of CD8+ T cells in alopecia areata. Extraction and reverse transcription of RNA yielded cDNA as the sequencing template. Clones were read by immunoSEQ multiplex PCR, and TCRdb kept only the in-frame ones, dropping some. This table has some 14,000 clones, roughly 55% appearing once. Germline CDR1 SGHTA, CDR2 FQGNSA. Trimming stripped 3 bases from V and 5 bases from J, with 7 bases between. The CDR3 sequence is 12 residues long. It was from alopecia areata patients that lesional scalp punch biopsies and peripheral blood were collected.

The TCR was taken from a human donor with alopecia areata. The V call is TRBV7-2, the J call TRBJ2-5; D is undetermined. The source material was skin, sampled at week 0. In DNA, the CDR3 is TGTGCCAGCAGCTTCACCGGGGAGACCCAGTACTTC. This translates into CASSFTGETQYF.